These 22 T cell receptor beta chains came from one sample sequenced in a study of Ad26.COV2.S vaccination and SARS-CoV-2 variants. Clones were sequenced by immunoSEQ multiplex PCR, and TCRdb holds only the in-frame ones, with some missing. The sample contains about 370,000 clones, about 88% of which appear only once. Treatment: over 15 received Ad26.COV2.S at low or high dose, single or two shots; roughly five received placebo; per-sample allocation not given. Sampling was performed 63 days after the first vaccine or placebo injection. The source was peripheral blood, collected in a trial of Ad26.COV2.S vaccine versus placebo. The receptors stem from a person aged 18-65 years who received the Ad26.COV2.S COVID-19 vaccine or a placebo.

As for this clone: This same CDR3 is encoded by further DNA sequences in the sample. The V gene is TRBV5-1, the J gene TRBJ2-6; D remains unclear. Deletions cut 0 bases from V and 1 base from J, with 2 bases between. This CDR3 is built from 14 residues. The germline V gene encodes CDR1 SGHRS and CDR2 YFSETQ. The CDR3 coding sequence is TGCGCCAGCAGCTTGGGATCTGGGGCCAACGTCCTGACTTTC. Its protein product is CASSLGSGANVLTF.

V and J are TRBV7-8 and TRBJ1-1; D possibly corresponds to TRBD1 (5 bases). Trimming took off 0 bases at V and 5 bases at J, with 10 bases between the two ends. Looked up from germline, CDR1 is SGHVS and CDR2 is FQNEAQ. This CDR3 contains 14 residues. The CDR3 loop is CASSLAGGVTEAFF. The CDR3 DNA is TGTGCCAGCAGCTTAGCGGGGGGTGTGACTGAAGCTTTCTTT. Full variable domain (rest looked up from reference TRBV7-8 and TRBJ1-1): GAGVSQSPRYKVAKRGQDVALRCDPISGHVSLFWYQQALGQGPEFLTYFQNEAQLDKSGLPSDRFFAERPEGSVSTLKIQRTQQEDSAVYLCASSLAGGVTEAFFGQGTRLTVV.

The chain links TRBV6-6 to TRBJ2-3; D could derive from TRBD1 or TRBD2 (5 bases each). The V end was cut by 8 bases, the J end by 3 bases, with 21 bases between. CDR1 and CDR2 (germline): MNHNY, SVGAGI (reference sequence). The CDR3 has 16 amino acids. The CDR3 reads CASQTAQRGQTDTQYF. In nucleotides, the CDR3 is TGTGCCAGCCAGACAGCCCAGAGAGGGCAGACAGATACGCAGTATTTT.

J is TRBJ2-3 and V is TRBV19; TRBD2 aligns across 10 bases. The junction had 5 bases not matched to a gene; V was cut back by 3 bases and J by 2 bases. Germline V lookup: CDR1 LNHDA, CDR2 SQIVND (reference sequence). The CDR3 is made up of 16 amino acids. The CDR3 sequence is CASSIGLAGATDTQYF. The CDR3 DNA reads TGTGCCAGTAGTATTGGGCTAGCGGGGGCCACAGATACGCAGTATTTT.

The sample holds one count of this clone. The chain couples TRBV19 to TRBJ2-5, with 9 bases lining up with TRBD2. The junction had 7 bases not matched to a gene; V was cut back by 3 bases and J by 2 bases. CDR1 is LNHDA and CDR2 is SQIVND in the germline V gene (reference sequence). The CDR3 extends over 16 amino acids. In nucleotides, the CDR3 is TGTGCCAGTAGTATTTCTCGCGGGGGGGGGCAAGAGACCCAGTACTTC. Residues: CASSISRGGGQETQYF.

In DNA, the CDR3 is TGCGCCAGCAGCCTAAAGGGGGCAGGGAGTACTGAAGCTTTCTTT. This sequence encodes CASSLKGAGSTEAFF. The chain is built from TRBV5-1 and TRBJ1-1; TRBD1 matches at 7 bases. The CDR3 has 15 amino acids. V dropped 4 bases and J dropped 5; count of bases not matched to a gene: 11. The germline V gene encodes CDR1 SGHRS and CDR2 YFSETQ.

This chain uses TRBV7-6 with TRBJ1-2; D unresolved. CDR1 SGHVS and CDR2 FNYEAQ come from the germline V gene. CDR3 length: 13 amino acids. Trimming shortened V by 4 bases and J by 4 bases, and 10 bases separated the two germline ends. CDR3 DNA: TGTGCCAGCAGCTCACGGCCATCCTATGGCTACACCTTC. Residues: CASSSRPSYGYTF.

This clone was seen only once. This chain links TRBV14 with TRBJ1-3, with a tentative D call TRBD1 (6 bases). CDR1 is SGHDN, CDR2 FVKESK, per germline. V gave up 3 bases and J gave up 0 bases, with 12 bases separating them. This CDR3 spans 16 amino acids. In nucleotides, the CDR3 is TGTGCCAGCAGCCACGGACAGCCCCTCTCTGGAAACACCATATATTTT. Translated, it gives CASSHGQPLSGNTIYF.

V gene TRBV10-2 combines with J gene TRBJ2-5; TRBD2 aligns across 7 bases. The CDR3 contains 15 residues. The germline gives CDR1 WSHSY, CDR2 SAAADI. V shed 6 bases and J 9 bases; nucleotides not matched to a gene: 16. The CDR3 coding sequence is TGCGCCAGCAGGCCCGGGCGGGGGACCCTCATGGCCCAGTACTTC. It translates to CASRPGRGTLMAQYF.

The chain carries TRBV29-1 and TRBJ1-2; D ambiguous. Trimming removed 6 bases from V and 6 bases from J, with 11 bases in between. Germline V gene data show CDR1 as SQVTM and CDR2 as ANQGSEA. This CDR3 region has 11 residues. CDR3 DNA sequence: TGCAGCGTGCAAGGATCCGATGGCTACACCTTC. This codes for CSVQGSDGYTF.

CDR3 loop: CASLSVRGGQGLDEQYF. In DNA form, the CDR3 reads TGTGCCAGCCTTTCGGTTAGGGGAGGACAGGGTCTCGACGAGCAGTACTTC. The chain carries TRBV2 and TRBJ2-7, with 8 positions matching TRBD1. The CDR3 length is 17 residues. J lost 5 bases, V lost 8 bases, and 20 bases had no gene match. Germline-derived CDR1 and CDR2 are SNHLY and FYNNEI.

The rearrangement uses TRBV6-5 and TRBJ2-7, with 8 bases identical to TRBD1. The CDR3 contains 16 residues. V was clipped by 0 bases and J by 1 base; unmatched bases: 5. Germline assignment: CDR1 MNHEY and CDR2 SVGAGI. CDR3 DNA: TGTGCCAGCAGTTACTCGCAGGGGGCCCTTTCCTACGAGCAGTACTTC. Amino acids: CASSYSQGALSYEQYF.

V and J are TRBV27 and TRBJ2-5; TRBD1 matches 12 bases. The CDR3 extends over 14 amino acids. V lost 4 bases to trimming and J lost 5 bases; unmatched junction nucleotides: 2. Germline-derived CDR1 and CDR2 are MNHEY and SMNVEV (reference sequence). CDR3 in DNA: TGTGCCAGCAGTTCGGGACAGGGGGCGGAGACCCAGTACTTC. Protein: CASSSGQGAETQYF.

V is TRBV7-9 and J is TRBJ2-7, with 11 bases that match TRBD2. The ends lost 5 bases at V and 4 bases at J; junction bases unmatched: 7. This CDR3 spans 15 amino acids. Looked up from germline, CDR1 is SEHNR and CDR2 is FQNEAQ (reference sequence). This CDR3 is CASSPGLADRYEQYF. CDR3 bases: TGTGCCAGCAGCCCGGGACTAGCGGACAGATACGAGCAGTACTTC.

The chain has TRBV5-6 and TRBJ1-2, with a possible D match to TRBD1 (5 bases). Germline CDR1 and CDR2: SGHDT and YYEEEE. The CDR3 has 14 amino acids. V was clipped by 7 bases and J by 2 bases, with 15 bases between them. In DNA, the CDR3 is TGTGCCAGCGGCGTCCGGACACCCAACTATGGCTACACCTTC. Translation: CASGVRTPNYGYTF.

This clone appeared a single time. This chain links TRBV5-5 with TRBJ1-1; no clear D gene. The CDR3 is 13 amino acids. V lost 2 bases, J lost 3 bases, and 8 bases lay in between. The germline V gene has CDR1 SGHKS and CDR2 YYEKEE (reference sequence). In DNA, the CDR3 is TGTGCCAGCAGCTTAATTGGCGACACTGAAGCTTTCTTT. Protein: CASSLIGDTEAFF.

V usage is TRBV3-1 (or the pseudogene TRBV3-2) and J usage is TRBJ1-2, with a weak D call TRBD1 (6 bases). Trimming stripped 3 bases from V and 5 bases from J, with 13 bases between. From germline, CDR1 is LGHDT and CDR2 YNNKEL (reference sequence). The CDR3 is 14 amino acids. This CDR3 is CASSQADSIYGYTF. CDR3 nucleotide sequence: TGTGCCAGCAGCCAGGCGGACAGCATTTATGGCTACACCTTC.

The V call is TRBV27, the J call TRBJ2-6; D may be TRBD2 (5 bases). Germline V gives CDR1 MNHEY, CDR2 SMNVEV (reference sequence). Trimming removed 5 bases from V and 5 bases from J, with 16 bases in between. The CDR3 covers 16 residues. The CDR3 protein is CASSRTDLKRANVLTF. DNA for the CDR3: TGTGCCAGCAGTAGGACTGACCTTAAAAGGGCCAACGTCCTGACTTTC.

The chain joins TRBV5-1 to TRBJ2-1, with a tentative D call TRBD1 (5 bases). The CDR3 contains 17 residues. Between the trimmed V and J ends, which lost 2 bases and 9 bases, there was a span of 24 bases. Germline CDR1 reads SGHRS; CDR2 reads YFSETQ. The CDR3 protein is CASSLTIQGAGQGEQFF. The CDR3 DNA reads as TGCGCCAGCAGCTTAACTATTCAGGGTGCTGGTCAGGGTGAGCAGTTCTTC. Supplemented by reference TRBV5-1 and TRBJ2-1, the full variable domain reads KAGVTQTPRYLIKTRGQQVTLSCSPISGHRSVSWYQQTPGQGLQFLFEYFSETQRNKGNFPGRFSGRQFSNSRSEMNVSTLELGDSALYLCASSLTIQGAGQGEQFFGPGTRLTVL.

The chain employs TRBV7-9 and TRBJ2-1; the match to TRBD2 covers 14 bases. The CDR3 totals 14 residues. Unmatched junction bases numbered 2, after V lost 6 bases and J lost 7 bases. Per the germline V gene, CDR1 is SEHNR and CDR2 is FQNEAQ (reference sequence). CDR3 amino acids: CASRGLAGVNEQFF. CDR3 DNA: TGTGCCAGCAGGGGACTAGCGGGGGTAAATGAGCAGTTCTTC.

The V and J genes are TRBV5-5 and TRBJ2-7, with 8 nucleotides matching TRBD2. This CDR3 spans 12 amino acids. The V and J ends lost 10 bases and 4 bases, in that order; junction bases with no gene match: 7. Germline CDR1 reads SGHKS; CDR2 reads YYEKEE (reference sequence). The CDR3: CASRGGAYEQYF. The CDR3 DNA is TGTGCCTCCCGGGGGGGGGCGTACGAGCAGTACTTC.

The J gene is TRBJ2-5, the V gene TRBV5-1; weak D call: TRBD1 (6 bases). Germline-derived CDR1 and CDR2 are SGHRS and YFSETQ. This CDR3 has 14 amino acids. Trimming took off 1 base at V and 4 bases at J, with 11 bases between the two ends. CDR3 sequence (DNA): TGCGCCAGCAGCTTGTCACAGGGTGGAGAGACCCAGTACTTC. Its protein product is CASSLSQGGETQYF.